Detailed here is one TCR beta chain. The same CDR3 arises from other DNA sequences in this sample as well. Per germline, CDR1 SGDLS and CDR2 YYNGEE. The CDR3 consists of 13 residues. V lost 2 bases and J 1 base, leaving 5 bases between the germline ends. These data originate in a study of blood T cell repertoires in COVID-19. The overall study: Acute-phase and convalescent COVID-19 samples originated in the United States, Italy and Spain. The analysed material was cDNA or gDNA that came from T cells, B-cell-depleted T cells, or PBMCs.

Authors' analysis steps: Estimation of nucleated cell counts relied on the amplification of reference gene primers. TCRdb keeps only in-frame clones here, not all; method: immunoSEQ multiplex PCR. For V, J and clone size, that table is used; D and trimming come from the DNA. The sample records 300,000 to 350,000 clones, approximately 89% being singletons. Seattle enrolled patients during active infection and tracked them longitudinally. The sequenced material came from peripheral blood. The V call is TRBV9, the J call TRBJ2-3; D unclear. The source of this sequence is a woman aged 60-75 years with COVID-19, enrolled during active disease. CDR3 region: CASSVQGTDTQYF. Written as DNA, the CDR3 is TGTGCCAGCAGCGTGCAGGGCACAGATACGCAGTATTTT.